This T cell receptor (beta chain) is from a study of cytomegalovirus exposure and HLA in healthy donors. The PCR contained 60 Vbeta and 13 Jbeta primers. Clones were sequenced by immunoSEQ multiplex PCR, and TCRdb holds only the in-frame ones, with some missing. The sample includes fewer than 200,000 clones, roughly 82% of them seen just once. The sequence was collected from a woman in her fifties or sixties in good health and CMV-seropositive. Material for sequencing was PBMCs.

The CDR3 nucleotides read TGTGCCAGCTCACGGGCCGCCCGCCAAGAGACCCAGTACTTC. It encodes CASSRAARQETQYF. The gene calls are TRBV18 and TRBJ2-5; D gene uncertain. Trimming stripped 4 bases from V and 1 base from J, with 10 bases between. This CDR3 spans 14 amino acids. Germline CDR1 is KGHSH and CDR2 is LQKENI.